These 28 T cell receptor beta chains were sequenced from one sample in a study of shared clonotypes between healthy human individuals. Sequencing used immunoSEQ multiplex PCR; TCRdb keeps in-frame clones, though not all of them. Here the sample spans 2,500,000 or so clones, more than 90% being singletons. Sequencing was done on a sample of naive CD4+ T cells sorted from blood. As to subset: CD45RA+ positively selected. These receptors originate from a man aged 18 to 29 in good health.

The genes are TRBV2 and TRBJ2-5; D is possibly TRBD1 (6 bases). Near its end, the DNA agrees better with TRBJ2-7, so the J call may be wrong. This CDR3 is built from 14 residues. Germline lookup yields CDR1 SNHLY and CDR2 FYNNEI. CDR3 nucleotides: TGTGCCAGCAGTCTTCGGCAGGGGAAGTACGAGCAGTACTTC. This encodes CASSLRQGKYEQYF.

This chain uses TRBV27 with TRBJ2-7; 16 bases map to TRBD2. The germline gives CDR1 MNHEY, CDR2 SMNVEV (reference sequence). This CDR3 has 16 residues. Losses at the gene ends were 6 bases for V and 7 bases for J; bases not matched to a gene: 9. This chain's CDR3 is CASSSAGTSGGGEQYF. DNA for the CDR3: TGTGCCAGCAGCTCAGCCGGGACTAGCGGGGGGGGAGAGCAGTACTTC.

Note on this clone: Other DNA sequences in this specimen translate into the identical CDR3. This chain links TRBV6-1 with TRBJ2-2; unclear D gene. Germline CDR1 is MNHNS and CDR2 is SASEGT. CDR3 length equals 11 residues. V was cut by 5 bases and J by 4 bases, with 2 bases left in between. DNA for the CDR3: TGTGCCAGCAGTCTCACCGGGGAGCTGTTTTTT. Translating gives CASSLTGELFF.

With respect to this clone: Other nucleotide sequences in the sample specify the same CDR3. The chain has TRBV6-5 and TRBJ2-7, with a tentative D call TRBD1 (6 bases). CDR1 and CDR2 from the germline V gene are MNHEY and SVGAGI. V was shortened by 6 bases and J by 0 bases, with 9 bases between the two germline ends. The CDR3 extends over 13 amino acids. This CDR3 reads CASRQGSSYEQYF. As DNA, the CDR3 is TGTGCCAGCAGACAGGGTAGCTCCTACGAGCAGTACTTC.

The chain employs TRBV2 and TRBJ1-5; D is ambiguous. The CDR3 is 14 residues long. The germline CDR1 and CDR2 sequences are SNHLY and FYNNEI. Trimming left V 3 bases short and J 3 bases short, with 9 bases between. The CDR3 protein is CASSDRGDNQPQHF. Here the CDR3 DNA reads TGTGCCAGCAGTGACCGCGGAGACAATCAGCCCCAGCATTTT.

The chain combines TRBV11-3 with TRBJ1-1, with a tentative D call TRBD1 (5 bases). The length of the CDR3 is 13 residues. Germline CDR1 is SGHNT and CDR2 is YENEEA. The V gene lost 4 bases and the J gene lost 3 bases, with 9 bases spanning the gap. The CDR3 coding sequence is TGTGCCAGCAGCTATCAGGGATACACTGAAGCTTTCTTT. It encodes CASSYQGYTEAFF.

J is TRBJ1-1 and V is TRBV5-6; D is perhaps TRBD1 (6 bases). Between the trimmed V and J ends, which lost 3 bases and 2 bases, there was a span of 11 bases. CDR3 length: 14 amino acids. Germline values: CDR1 SGHDT, CDR2 YYEEEE. The CDR3 here is CASSWRDINTEAFF. The CDR3 bases are TGTGCCAGCAGCTGGCGGGACATTAACACTGAAGCTTTCTTT.

The CDR3, as DNA: TGTGCCAGCAGCTTGTACAGGCCCATTTCCAATGAGCAGTTCTTC. This gives the protein CASSLYRPISNEQFF. The chain combines TRBV5-8 with TRBJ2-1, with a weak D call TRBD1 (5 bases). Germline V lookup: CDR1 SGHTS, CDR2 YDEGEE. The CDR3 loop spans 15 amino acids. The V gene lost 1 base and the J gene lost 6 bases, with 14 bases spanning the gap.

The CDR3 DNA is TGCGCCAGCAGCCAAGTAAGCGGCGCGGGATTGGCGGGCGAGCAGTTCTTC. Encoded protein: CASSQVSGAGLAGEQFF. The chain recombines TRBV4-3 with TRBJ2-1, with D possibly being TRBD2 (6 bases). CDR1 LGHNA and CDR2 YSLEER come from the germline V gene. The CDR3 length is 17 residues. Trimming removed 1 base from V and 10 bases from J, with 23 bases in between.

The rearrangement uses TRBV5-5 and TRBJ1-6; D may be TRBD1 (5 bases). Trimming pared 3 bases from V and 10 bases from J, leaving 11 bases between. The CDR3 extends over 13 amino acids. CDR1 and CDR2 from the germline V gene are SGHKS and YYEKEE (reference sequence). CDR3: CASSSRVGSPLHF. The DNA of the CDR3 is TGTGCCAGCAGCTCCAGGGTTGGGTCACCCCTCCACTTT.

The chain couples TRBV10-3 to TRBJ2-5; weak D call: TRBD2 (6 bases). The J call may be wrong; the DNA end is better matched by TRBJ2-7. Germline CDR1 is ENHRY and CDR2 is SYGVKD. The CDR3 covers 15 residues. CDR3 protein: CAIRDGMAGSYEQYF. DNA of the CDR3: TGTGCCATCAGGGACGGGATGGCGGGATCCTACGAGCAGTACTTC.

This clone was observed a handful of times. Additional DNA sequences in this sample encode the identical CDR3. The chain employs TRBV5-1 and TRBJ1-6; 10 positions agree with TRBD1. Germline values: CDR1 SGHRS, CDR2 YFSETQ. V lost 0 bases, J lost 8 bases, and 2 bases stayed unmatched. CDR3 size: 15 residues. CDR3 residues: CASSLAGTGDSPLHF. CDR3 nucleotide sequence: TGCGCCAGCAGCTTGGCCGGGACAGGGGATTCACCCCTCCACTTT.

The chain carries TRBV7-2 and TRBJ2-7, with D maybe TRBD2 (7 bases). V gave up 4 bases and J gave up 2 bases, with 18 bases separating them. CDR1 is SGHTA, CDR2 FQGNSA, per germline. The CDR3 is 16 residues long. The chain's CDR3 is CASSSNQAGAAYEQYF. The CDR3 DNA sequence: TGTGCCAGCAGCTCAAACCAGGCGGGGGCTGCCTACGAGCAGTACTTC.

V gene TRBV5-8 combines with J gene TRBJ1-1; D gene ambiguous. Germline V gene lookup returns CDR1 SGHTS and CDR2 YDEGEE. V lost 1 base to trimming and J lost 4 bases, with 11 bases between them. This CDR3 comprises 14 residues. CDR3 bases: TGTGCCAGCAGCTTGTCGCGTGGGTTCACTGAAGCTTTCTTT. Translated, it gives CASSLSRGFTEAFF.

Of note for this clone: The junction differs from germline at one of its ends, possibly a read error. This chain joins TRBV29-1 and TRBJ2-3; D is possibly TRBD2 (5 bases). Germline loops: CDR1 SQVTM, CDR2 ANQGSEA. This CDR3 region has 12 residues. CDR3 sequence: CSIEGLTDTQYF. CDR3 DNA sequence: TGCAGCATTGAAGGACTGACAGATACGCAGTATTTT.

The gene calls are TRBV7-2 and TRBJ2-5; TRBD2 aligns across 11 bases. The CDR3 has 15 amino acids. From germline, CDR1 is SGHTA and CDR2 FQGNSA. V dropped 4 bases and J dropped 3; count of bases not matched to a gene: 4. This CDR3 reads CASSSASGGKETQYF. In nucleotides, the CDR3 is TGTGCCAGCAGCTCCGCTAGCGGGGGGAAAGAGACCCAGTACTTC.

This chain links TRBV14 with TRBJ2-7, with D perhaps being TRBD1 or TRBD2 (5 bases each). The CDR3 has 16 residues. Germline V CDR1 and CDR2: SGHDN, FVKESK. With 2 bases removed from V and 6 bases from J, the gap between germline ends came to 20 bases. The CDR3 sequence is CASSQNPGTPLGEQYF. The CDR3 bases are TGTGCCAGCAGCCAAAACCCTGGGACCCCATTAGGCGAGCAGTACTTC. The full variable domain, completed using reference TRBV14 and TRBJ2-7, is EAGVTQFPSHSVIEKGQTVTLRCDPISGHDNLYWYRRVMGKEIKFLLHFVKESKQDESGMPNNRFLAERTGGTYSTLKVQPAELEDSGVYFCASSQNPGTPLGEQYFGPGTRLTVT.

The J gene is TRBJ1-6, the V gene TRBV5-1; 7 bases are a match to TRBD1. With V trimmed by 4 bases and J by 3 bases, 7 bases remained unmatched. CDR1 and CDR2 from the germline V gene are SGHRS and YFSETQ. The CDR3 covers 16 residues. The DNA for the CDR3 is TGCGCCAGCAGCCCCAGGGGGGAAAACTATAATTCACCCCTCCACTTT. It translates to CASSPRGENYNSPLHF. The variable domain in full, with the rest retrieved from reference TRBV5-1 and TRBJ1-6, is KAGVTQTPRYLIKTRGQQVTLSCSPISGHRSVSWYQQTPGQGLQFLFEYFSETQRNKGNFPGRFSGRQFSNSRSEMNVSTLELGDSALYLCASSPRGENYNSPLHFGNGTRLTVT.

The rearrangement links TRBV7-9 to TRBJ2-3; D is uncertain. Germline V gene lookup returns CDR1 SEHNR and CDR2 FQNEAQ (reference sequence). The CDR3 runs 15 residues. V was shortened by 8 bases and J by 5 bases, with 20 bases between the two germline ends. The CDR3 spells CASLEVPLFRDTQYF. CDR3 DNA: TGTGCCAGCTTGGAAGTTCCTCTTTTCAGAGATACGCAGTATTTT.

This chain links TRBV5-6 with TRBJ2-7; 7 bases are a match to TRBD1. Germline V lookup: CDR1 SGHDT, CDR2 YYEEEE. The V gene end was trimmed by 4 bases and the J gene end by 8 bases; junction bases not matched to a gene: 9. This CDR3 region has 13 residues. The CDR3 DNA reads TGTGCCAGCAGCGGCCGACAGGGATTGCAGCAGTACTTC. It translates to CASSGRQGLQQYF.

The rearrangement links TRBV4-2 to TRBJ1-3; D uncertain. V was pared by 5 bases and J by 0 bases, with 11 bases between. The germline V gene encodes CDR1 LGHNA and CDR2 YNFKEQ. The CDR3 loop spans 15 amino acids. The CDR3 is CASSENHSSGNTIYF. The DNA for the CDR3 is TGTGCCAGCAGCGAAAATCACAGCTCTGGAAACACCATATATTTT.

This sequence joins TRBV5-6 and TRBJ2-4; 7 bases align to TRBD1. V was pared by 5 bases and J by 1 base, with 9 bases of the junction left unmatched. Germline CDR1 is SGHDT and CDR2 is YYEEEE. The CDR3 extends over 16 amino acids. CDR3 sequence reads: CASSSTGPIAKNIQYF. DNA of the CDR3: TGTGCCAGCAGTTCGACAGGGCCCATCGCCAAAAACATTCAGTACTTC.

This chain links TRBV10-3 with TRBJ2-2; 7 bases match TRBD1. Germline loops: CDR1 ENHRY, CDR2 SYGVKD. This CDR3 has 14 residues. The J segment lost 3 bases and the V segment lost 6 bases, leaving 4 bases of the junction unmatched. The CDR3 spells CAIRVDRDTGELFF. In DNA, the CDR3 is TGTGCCATCAGGGTAGACAGGGACACCGGGGAGCTGTTTTTT.

The gene calls are TRBV5-5 and TRBJ2-7; perhaps TRBD1 as D (5 bases). V lost 1 base, J lost 4 bases, and 6 bases lay in between. The CDR3 runs 12 residues. In germline, CDR1 is SGHKS, CDR2 YYEKEE (reference sequence). The CDR3 protein is CASSLRGYEQYF. The CDR3, as DNA: TGTGCCAGCAGCTTGAGGGGTTACGAGCAGTACTTC.

This chain links TRBV27 with TRBJ2-1; weak D call: TRBD1 (5 bases). The germline V gene encodes CDR1 MNHEY and CDR2 SMNVEV (reference sequence). This CDR3 comprises 15 residues. V lost 3 bases, J lost 4 bases, and 13 bases lay in between. The CDR3 nucleotides read TGTGCCAGCAGTTTGGGGCAGCCTAGGTACAATGAGCAGTTCTTC. Protein sequence: CASSLGQPRYNEQFF.

The genes are TRBV2 and TRBJ2-2; the D is unclear. CDR1 and CDR2 from the germline V gene are SNHLY and FYNNEI. V was clipped by 6 bases and J by 7 bases, with 18 bases between them. The CDR3 is 15 amino acids. The CDR3 here is CASREATSTDGELFF. The DNA for the CDR3 is TGTGCCAGCAGAGAGGCGACTTCTACGGACGGGGAGCTGTTTTTT.

CDR3 bases: TGTGCCAGCAGACCGGGACAGGGACAGCCCCAGCATTTT. This encodes CASRPGQGQPQHF. The gene calls are TRBV6-6 and TRBJ1-5; 9 nucleotides match TRBD1. The germline gives CDR1 MNHNY, CDR2 SVGAGI (reference sequence). The ends lost 6 bases at V and 7 bases at J; junction bases unmatched: 4. This CDR3 spans 13 amino acids.

The J gene is TRBJ1-5, the V gene TRBV7-9; maybe TRBD1 (6 bases). Germline V gene sequence: CDR1 SEHNR, CDR2 FQNEAQ (reference sequence). V lost 5 bases and J lost 0, with 17 bases in between. CDR3 size: 17 residues. The CDR3 nucleotides read TGTGCCAGCAGCCGTGGTAGGGGGATGAATAGCAATCAGCCCCAGCATTTT. Protein product: CASSRGRGMNSNQPQHF.